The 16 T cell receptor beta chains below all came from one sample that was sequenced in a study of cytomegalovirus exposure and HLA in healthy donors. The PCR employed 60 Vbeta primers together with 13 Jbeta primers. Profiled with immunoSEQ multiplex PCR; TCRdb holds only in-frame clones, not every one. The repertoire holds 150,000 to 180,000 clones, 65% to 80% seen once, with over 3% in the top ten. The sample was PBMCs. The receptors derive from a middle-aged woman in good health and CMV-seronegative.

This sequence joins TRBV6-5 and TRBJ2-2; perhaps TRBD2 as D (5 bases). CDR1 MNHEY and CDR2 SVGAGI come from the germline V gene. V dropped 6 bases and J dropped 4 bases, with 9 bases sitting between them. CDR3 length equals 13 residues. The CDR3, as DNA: TGTGCCAGCAGGGAGGTGTCCACCGGGGAGCTGTTTTTT. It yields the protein CASREVSTGELFF.

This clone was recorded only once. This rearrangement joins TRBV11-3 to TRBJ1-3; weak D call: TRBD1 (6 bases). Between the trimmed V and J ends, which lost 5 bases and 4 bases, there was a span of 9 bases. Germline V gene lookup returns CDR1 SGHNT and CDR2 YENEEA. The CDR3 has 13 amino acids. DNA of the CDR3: TGTGCCAGCAGCGGAACAGGGGGAAACACCATATATTTT. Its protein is CASSGTGGNTIYF. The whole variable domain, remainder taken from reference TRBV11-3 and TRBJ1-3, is EAGVVQSPRYKIIEKKQPVAFWCNPISGHNTLYWYLQNLGQGPELLIRYENEEAVDDSQLPKDRFSAERLKGVDSTLKIQPAELGDSAVYLCASSGTGGNTIYFGEGSWLTVV.

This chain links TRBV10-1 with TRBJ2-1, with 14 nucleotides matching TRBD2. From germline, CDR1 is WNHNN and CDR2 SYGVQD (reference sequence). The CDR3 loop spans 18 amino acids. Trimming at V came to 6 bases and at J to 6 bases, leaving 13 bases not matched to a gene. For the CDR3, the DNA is TGCGCCAGCAGGGTTCTTCGACTAGCGGGAGGGGAGGGCAATGAGCAGTTCTTC. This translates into CASRVLRLAGGEGNEQFF.

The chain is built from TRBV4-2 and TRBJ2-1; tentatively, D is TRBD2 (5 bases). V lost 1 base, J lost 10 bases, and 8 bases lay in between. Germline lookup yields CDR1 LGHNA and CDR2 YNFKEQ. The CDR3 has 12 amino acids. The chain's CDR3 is CASSQGGSEQFF. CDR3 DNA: TGTGCCAGCAGCCAAGGAGGGTCCGAGCAGTTCTTC.

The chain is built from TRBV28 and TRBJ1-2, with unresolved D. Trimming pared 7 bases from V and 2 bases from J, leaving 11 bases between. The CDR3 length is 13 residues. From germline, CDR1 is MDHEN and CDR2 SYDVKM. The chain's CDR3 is CASTAADNYGYTF. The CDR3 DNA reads TGTGCCAGCACGGCGGCAGACAACTATGGCTACACCTTC.

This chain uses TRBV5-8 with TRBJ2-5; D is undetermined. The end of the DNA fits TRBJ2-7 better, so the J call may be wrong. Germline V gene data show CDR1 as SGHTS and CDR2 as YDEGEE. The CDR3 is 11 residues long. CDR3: CASSLVNEQYF. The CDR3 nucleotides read TGTGCCAGCAGCTTGGTGAACGAGCAGTACTTC.

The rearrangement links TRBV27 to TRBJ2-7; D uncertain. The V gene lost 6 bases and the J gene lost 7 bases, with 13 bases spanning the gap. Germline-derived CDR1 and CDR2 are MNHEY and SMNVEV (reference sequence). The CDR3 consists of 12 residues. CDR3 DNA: TGTGCCAGCAGGTTGGCACTCGGGGAGCAGTACTTC. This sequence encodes CASRLALGEQYF.

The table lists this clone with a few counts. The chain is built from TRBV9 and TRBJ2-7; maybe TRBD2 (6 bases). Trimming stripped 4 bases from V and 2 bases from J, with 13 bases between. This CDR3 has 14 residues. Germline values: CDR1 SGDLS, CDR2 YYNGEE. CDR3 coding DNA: TGTGCCAGCAGCATCCGGGACTTTACCTACGAGCAGTACTTC. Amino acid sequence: CASSIRDFTYEQYF.

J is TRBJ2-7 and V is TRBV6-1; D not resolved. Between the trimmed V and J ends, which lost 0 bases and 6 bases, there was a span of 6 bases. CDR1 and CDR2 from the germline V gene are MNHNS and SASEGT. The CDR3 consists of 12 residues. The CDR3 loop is CASSEAAAEQYF. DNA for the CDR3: TGTGCCAGCAGTGAAGCGGCGGCCGAGCAGTACTTC.

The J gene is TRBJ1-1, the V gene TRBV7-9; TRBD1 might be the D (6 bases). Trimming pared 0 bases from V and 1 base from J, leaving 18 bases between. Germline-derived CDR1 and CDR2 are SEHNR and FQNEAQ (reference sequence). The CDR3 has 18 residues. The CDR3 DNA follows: TGTGCCAGCAGCTTAGCGGTCGGACAGCCGTTAAGGAACACTGAAGCTTTCTTT. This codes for CASSLAVGQPLRNTEAFF.

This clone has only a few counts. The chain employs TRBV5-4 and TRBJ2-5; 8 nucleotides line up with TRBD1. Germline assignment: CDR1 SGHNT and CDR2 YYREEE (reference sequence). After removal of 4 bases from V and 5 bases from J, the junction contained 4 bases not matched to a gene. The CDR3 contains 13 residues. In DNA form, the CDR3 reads TGTGCCAGCAGCCCTAGACAGGGGGAGACCCAGTACTTC. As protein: CASSPRQGETQYF.

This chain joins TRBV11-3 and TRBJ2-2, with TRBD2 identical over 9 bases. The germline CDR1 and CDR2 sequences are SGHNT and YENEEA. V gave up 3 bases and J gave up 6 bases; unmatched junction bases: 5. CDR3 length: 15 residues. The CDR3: CASSFSGSGAGELFF. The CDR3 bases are TGTGCCAGCAGCTTTAGCGGGAGTGGTGCCGGGGAGCTGTTTTTT.

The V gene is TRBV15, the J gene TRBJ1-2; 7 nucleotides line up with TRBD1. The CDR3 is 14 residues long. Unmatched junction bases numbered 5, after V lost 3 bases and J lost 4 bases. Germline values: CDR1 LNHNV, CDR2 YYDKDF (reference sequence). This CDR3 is CATSSSQGIYGYTF. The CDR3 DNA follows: TGTGCCACCAGCAGTTCACAGGGGATCTATGGCTACACCTTC.

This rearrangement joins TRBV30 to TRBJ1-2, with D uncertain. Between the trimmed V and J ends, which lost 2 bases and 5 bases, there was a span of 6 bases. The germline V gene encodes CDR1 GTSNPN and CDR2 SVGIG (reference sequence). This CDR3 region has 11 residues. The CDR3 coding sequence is TGTGCCTGGAGTTCCTTGTATGGCTACACCTTC. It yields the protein CAWSSLYGYTF.

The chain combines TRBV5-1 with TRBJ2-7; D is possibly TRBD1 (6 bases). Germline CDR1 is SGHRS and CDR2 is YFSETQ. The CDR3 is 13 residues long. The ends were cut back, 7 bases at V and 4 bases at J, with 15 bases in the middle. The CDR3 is CASQRGQLYEQYF. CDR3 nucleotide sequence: TGCGCCAGCCAGAGGGGACAATTGTACGAGCAGTACTTC.

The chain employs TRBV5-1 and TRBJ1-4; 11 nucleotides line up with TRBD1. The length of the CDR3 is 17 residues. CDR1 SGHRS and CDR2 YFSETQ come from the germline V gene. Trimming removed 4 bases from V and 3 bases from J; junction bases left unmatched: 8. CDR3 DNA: TGCGCCAGCAGCACCGGGACAGGGGGTGCAGCTAATGAAAAACTGTTTTTT. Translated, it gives CASSTGTGGAANEKLFF.